Presented here are 27 T cell receptor beta chains from one specimen sequenced in a study of blood T cell repertoires in COVID-19. This table comes from immunoSEQ multiplex PCR, and its TCRdb copy is limited to in-frame clones, with some not included. The table includes about 140,000 clones, around 87% detected once. The sequencing input was peripheral blood. The receptors here all came from a human donor in a cohort sampled during active COVID-19.

This rearrangement joins TRBV13 to TRBJ2-5; 10 bases line up with TRBD2. The V and J ends lost 5 bases and 5 bases, in that order; junction bases with no gene match: 2. Looked up from germline, CDR1 is PRHDT and CDR2 is FYEKMQ (reference sequence). This CDR3 is built from 13 residues. The CDR3 DNA follows: TGTGCCAGCAGCCCACTAGCGGGGGAGACCCAGTACTTC. Encoded protein: CASSPLAGETQYF.

V usage is TRBV4-1 and J usage is TRBJ2-5, with 10 positions matching TRBD1. J was trimmed by 2 bases and V by 2 bases; bases with no gene match: 17. CDR1 and CDR2 from the germline V gene are MGHRA and YSYEKL. The CDR3 extends over 20 amino acids. CDR3 nucleotides: TGCGCCAGCAGCCAACGACAGGGGGCTTACTCTAACGTAGCACAAGAGACCCAGTACTTC. This translates into CASSQRQGAYSNVAQETQYF.

This chain uses TRBV15 with TRBJ2-7; 7 nucleotides agree with TRBD1. This CDR3 contains 16 residues. Germline CDR1 and CDR2: LNHNV and YYDKDF (reference sequence). V lost 3 bases to trimming and J lost 2 bases; unmatched junction nucleotides: 10. CDR3 region: CATSRLTGESTYEQYF. The CDR3 nucleotides read TGTGCCACCAGCAGGCTAACAGGGGAGAGTACCTACGAGCAGTACTTC. Drawing the rest from reference TRBV15 and TRBJ2-7, the complete variable domain is DAMVIQNPRYQVTQFGKPVTLSCSQTLNHNVMYWYQQKSSQAPKLLFHYYDKDFNNEADTPDNFQSRRPNTSFCFLDIRSPGLGDTAMYLCATSRLTGESTYEQYFGPGTRLTVT.

As for this clone: Its ends do not fully match the called genes, so a read error is possible. The J gene is TRBJ2-3, the V gene TRBV30, with D maybe TRBD2 (7 bases). The CDR3 covers 13 residues. Germline values: CDR1 GTSNPN, CDR2 SVGIG (reference sequence). The CDR3 loop reads CAWSAGGTDTQYF. The CDR3 coding sequence is TGTGCCTGGAGTGCGGGGGGCACGGATACGCAGTATTTT.

The chain recombines TRBV4-1 with TRBJ2-7, with TRBD1 identical over 8 bases. Germline CDR1 is MGHRA and CDR2 is YSYEKL. This CDR3 spans 15 amino acids. The V gene end was trimmed by 3 bases and the J gene end by 2 bases; junction bases not matched to a gene: 6. The CDR3 sequence is CASSQMGQETYEQYF. The CDR3 DNA reads as TGCGCCAGCAGCCAGATGGGACAGGAAACCTACGAGCAGTACTTC.

The DNA of the CDR3 is TGTGCCAGCAGTTTAGTAGGGGCCGAGTATAATTCACCCCTCCACTTT. Translating it yields CASSLVGAEYNSPLHF. The chain joins TRBV27 to TRBJ1-6; weak D call: TRBD1 (5 bases). CDR3 size: 16 residues. The germline CDR1 and CDR2 sequences are MNHEY and SMNVEV (reference sequence). V was cut by 2 bases and J by 4 bases, with 12 bases left in between.

The rearrangement links TRBV5-1 to TRBJ2-5; 12 bases agree with TRBD2. CDR3 length: 14 residues. Germline lookup yields CDR1 SGHRS and CDR2 YFSETQ. With V trimmed by 4 bases and J by 5 bases, 3 bases remained unmatched. The CDR3 spells CASSPGLAGETQYF. The CDR3 bases are TGCGCCAGCAGCCCCGGACTAGCGGGGGAGACCCAGTACTTC.

The chain uses TRBV19 and TRBJ1-4; possible D gene TRBD1, 5 bases. From germline, CDR1 is LNHDA and CDR2 SQIVND (reference sequence). The CDR3 covers 13 residues. With 11 bases removed from V and 6 bases from J, the gap between germline ends came to 16 bases. This chain's CDR3 is CASRGFQDEKLFF. The DNA for the CDR3 is TGTGCCTCCCGGGGGTTTCAGGATGAAAAACTGTTTTTT.

The J gene is TRBJ1-5, the V gene TRBV27; D not certain. V lost 4 bases to trimming and J lost 2 bases, with 6 bases between them. This CDR3 has 13 amino acids. Germline assignment: CDR1 MNHEY and CDR2 SMNVEV (reference sequence). CDR3 sequence reads: CASSSTGNQPQHF. The CDR3 DNA follows: TGTGCCAGCAGTTCAACAGGCAATCAGCCCCAGCATTTT.

This clone turned up a few times. The chain is built from TRBV4-1 and TRBJ1-5, with no clear D. Trimming cost V 0 bases and J 6 bases, with 15 bases left between them. The CDR3 contains 16 residues. The germline CDR1 and CDR2 sequences are MGHRA and YSYEKL. The CDR3 sequence is CASSQEVIIRGQPQHF. The CDR3 DNA reads as TGCGCCAGCAGCCAAGAAGTGATAATCAGAGGTCAGCCCCAGCATTTT.

CDR3 sequence reads: CASSLAGTGVRQPQHF. In DNA, the CDR3 is TGTGCCAGCAGCTTAGCGGGGACAGGGGTTCGTCAGCCCCAGCATTTT. The rearrangement links TRBV7-2 to TRBJ1-5, with TRBD1 matching 10 bases. CDR3 length: 16 residues. Germline CDR1 reads SGHTA; CDR2 reads FQGNSA. The V gene end was trimmed by 0 bases and the J gene end by 6 bases; junction bases not matched to a gene: 5.

The chain joins TRBV10-3 to TRBJ2-5; tentatively, D is TRBD2 (5 bases). The CDR3 is made up of 14 amino acids. Germline CDR1 reads ENHRY; CDR2 reads SYGVKD. The V end was cut by 4 bases, the J end by 3 bases, with 12 bases between. CDR3 loop: CAISVGGSEETQYF. As DNA, the CDR3 is TGTGCCATCAGTGTAGGAGGATCCGAAGAGACCCAGTACTTC.

This clone was picked up a small number of times. V usage is TRBV11-2 and J usage is TRBJ1-6; TRBD1 matches at 9 bases. J was trimmed by 10 bases and V by 5 bases; bases with no gene match: 9. The CDR3 contains 15 residues. CDR1 SGHAT and CDR2 FQNNGV come from the germline V gene. The CDR3 DNA reads as TGTGCCAGCAGCACGAGGACAGGGGCGGAATCACCCCTCCACTTT. Protein product: CASSTRTGAESPLHF.

This clone was counted only a few times. The rearrangement joins TRBV24-1 to TRBJ1-5; possible D gene TRBD1, 5 bases. V dropped 3 bases and J dropped 7 bases, with 15 bases sitting between them. CDR1 is KGHDR, CDR2 SFDVKD, per germline. CDR3 length: 15 amino acids. In DNA form, the CDR3 reads TGTGCCACCAGTGATGTAACCGCAGGGTTGCAGCCCCAGCATTTT. Its protein product is CATSDVTAGLQPQHF.

The chain joins TRBV19 to TRBJ2-1; weak D call: TRBD1 (5 bases). Germline V CDR1 and CDR2: LNHDA, SQIVND (reference sequence). Trimming stripped 3 bases from V and 9 bases from J, with 9 bases between. CDR3 size: 12 residues. Here the CDR3 DNA reads TGTGCCAGTAGTATCAGGGTAGGTGAGCAGTTCTTC. As protein: CASSIRVGEQFF.

This clone was counted a single time. V gene TRBV5-1 combines with J gene TRBJ2-1; D perhaps matches TRBD1 (5 bases). The V end lost 0 bases, the J end lost 7 bases, and 17 bases lay between the germline ends. Germline lookup yields CDR1 SGHRS and CDR2 YFSETQ. The CDR3 is made up of 16 amino acids. CDR3 sequence: CASSLAVGAPLNEQFF. The CDR3, as DNA: TGCGCCAGCAGCTTGGCCGTAGGGGCTCCTTTGAATGAGCAGTTCTTC.

This clone appeared a single time. V gene TRBV6-5 combines with J gene TRBJ1-2; 7 bases align to TRBD1. The J segment lost 6 bases and the V segment lost 4 bases, leaving 2 bases of the junction unmatched. This CDR3 region has 12 residues. Germline CDR1 and CDR2: MNHEY and SVGAGI. This chain's CDR3 is CASSLRGHGYTF. The CDR3 DNA sequence: TGTGCCAGCAGTTTAAGGGGGCATGGCTACACCTTC.

The genes are TRBV19 and TRBJ1-1; 8 bases line up with TRBD1. V gave up 4 bases and J gave up 5 bases; unmatched junction bases: 3. This CDR3 is built from 13 residues. In germline, CDR1 is LNHDA, CDR2 SQIVND (reference sequence). The CDR3 nucleotides read TGTGCCAGTAGTAAGGGACAGGCGACTGAAGCTTTCTTT. Translation gives CASSKGQATEAFF.

This chain joins TRBV19 and TRBJ1-2, with a possible D match to TRBD1 (6 bases). CDR1 and CDR2 (germline): LNHDA, SQIVND (reference sequence). CDR3 length: 15 residues. The germline V and J ends were trimmed by 5 bases and 3 bases, with 16 bases remaining between them. Here the CDR3 DNA reads TGTGCCAGTAGTGTGGGACATCCAGATGACTATGGCTACACCTTC. Translation: CASSVGHPDDYGYTF.

V usage is TRBV5-6 and J usage is TRBJ2-1; maybe TRBD1 (5 bases). CDR1 SGHDT and CDR2 YYEEEE come from the germline V gene. The CDR3 runs to 14 residues. V gave up 4 bases and J gave up 7 bases, with 15 bases separating them. As DNA, the CDR3 is TGTGCCAGCAGCCGTGACCAGGGTACAAATGAGCAGTTCTTC. Translating it yields CASSRDQGTNEQFF.

This clone was detected once. The chain links TRBV3-1 (or the pseudogene TRBV3-2) to TRBJ1-6; TRBD1 might be the D (5 bases). CDR1 LGHDT and CDR2 YNNKEL come from the germline V gene (reference sequence). The CDR3 runs 15 residues. V was clipped by 1 base and J by 4 bases, with 8 bases between them. The CDR3 DNA follows: TGTGCCAGCAGCCAAGGGGGGAGGTATAATTCACCCCTCCACTTT. As protein: CASSQGGRYNSPLHF.

The CDR3 DNA follows: TGTGCCAGCAGCCCAGGGGGCAGGTCTAATGAAAAACTGTTTTTT. Translation gives CASSPGGRSNEKLFF. The V gene is TRBV7-9, the J gene TRBJ1-4; 8 nucleotides match TRBD1. The germline V gene has CDR1 SEHNR and CDR2 FQNEAQ (reference sequence). Trimming cost V 5 bases and J 3 bases; bases outside gene matches: 5. The CDR3 sequence is 15 residues long.

This clone was seen only once. The chain is built from TRBV11-2 and TRBJ1-4; D is unresolved. This CDR3 region has 15 residues. Germline V gene sequence: CDR1 SGHAT, CDR2 FQNNGV. V was clipped by 5 bases and J by 0 bases, with 10 bases between them. The CDR3 loop is CASSPSGATNEKLFF. The DNA of the CDR3 is TGTGCCAGCAGCCCCTCCGGGGCAACTAATGAAAAACTGTTTTTT.

The chain uses TRBV11-2 and TRBJ2-3; D might be TRBD2 (6 bases). The V gene's germline CDR1 is SGHAT and CDR2 FQNNGV. The germline V and J ends were trimmed by 5 bases and 2 bases, with 11 bases remaining between them. This CDR3 region has 14 residues. The CDR3 coding sequence is TGTGCCAGCAGCCTGGGACTTCTCACAGATACGCAGTATTTT. It specifies CASSLGLLTDTQYF. Together with reference TRBV11-2 and TRBJ2-3, the CDR3 gives the full variable domain: EAGVAQSPRYKIIEKRQSVAFWCNPISGHATLYWYQQILGQGPKLLIQFQNNGVVDDSQLPKDRFSAERLKGVDSTLKIQPAKLEDSAVYLCASSLGLLTDTQYFGPGTRLTVL.

This rearrangement joins TRBV30 to TRBJ1-2; 10 nucleotides align to TRBD1. The ends lost 4 bases at V and 7 bases at J; junction bases unmatched: 9. This CDR3 contains 14 residues. Germline CDR1 GTSNPN, CDR2 SVGIG (reference sequence). The CDR3 DNA reads as TGTGCCTGGACCCTGAGGACAGGGGGTTCTGGCTACACCTTC. Translated: CAWTLRTGGSGYTF.

The rearrangement links TRBV19 to TRBJ2-7; 7 nucleotides align to TRBD1. The V gene's germline CDR1 is LNHDA and CDR2 SQIVND (reference sequence). CDR3 size: 14 residues. Trimming took 7 bases from V and 5 from J; bases not matched to a gene: 11. The CDR3 region is CASKQGTVIHEQYF. Written as DNA, the CDR3 is TGTGCCAGTAAACAAGGGACAGTCATCCACGAGCAGTACTTC. The complete variable domain, with remaining parts taken from reference TRBV19 and TRBJ2-7, reads DGGITQSPKYLFRKEGQNVTLSCEQNLNHDAMYWYRQDPGQGLRLIYYSQIVNDFQKGDIAEGYSVSREKKESFPLTVTSAQKNPTAFYLCASKQGTVIHEQYFGPGTRLTVT.

In this sample, this clone turned up a few times. This chain connects TRBV20-1 to TRBJ2-7; D not certain. The CDR3 runs 13 residues. Germline lookup yields CDR1 DFQATT and CDR2 SNEGSKA (reference sequence). V dropped 3 bases and J dropped 3 bases, with 12 bases sitting between them. CDR3 DNA: TGCAGTGCTAGTGACCGGGTGGACTACGAGCAGTACTTC. Translation: CSASDRVDYEQYF.